This T cell receptor (beta chain) was recorded in a study of blood T cells in healthy people across ages. Study findings and constraints: Expanded clonotype shifts may have been confounded, as the donors had an unknown CMV status.

This CDR3 comprises 14 residues. Germline values: CDR1 SEHNR, CDR2 FQNEAQ (reference sequence). V gave up 0 bases and J gave up 9 bases; unmatched junction bases: 3. Primed by a sample-barcoded 5' primer and a J-beta primer mix, a second PCR proceeded for roughly 6 to 12 cycles. TCRdb re-analysed the 5' RACE reads in MiXCR, keeping a single row per CDR3 protein. The sample records some 860,000 distinct CDR3 sequences, about 61% being singletons. The table lists this clonotype with a count of one. The antigen remains unidentified. Sequenced material: blood. The chain links TRBV7-9 to TRBJ2-1; 9 positions agree with TRBD2. This TCR was recovered from a man aged 40-49 years in good health. CDR3 protein: CASSLALAGVEQFF. CDR3 in DNA: TGTGCCAGCAGCTTAGCGTTAGCGGGAGTTGAGCAGTTCTTC.